Presented here are 23 T cell receptor beta chains from one specimen sequenced in a study of blood T cells in healthy people across ages (dated by TCRdb to the mid-2010s). Preparation of the library involved 5' RACE. The second PCR ran for about 7 to 11 cycles and used a J-beta primer mix along with a sample-barcoded 5' primer. TCRdb itself trimmed the public reads at Q25 with fastp, ran MiXCR and retained productive beta chains. Identical CDR3 proteins give one entry, which carries the most common genes and DNA. The sample table holds fewer than 2,000,000 distinct CDR3 sequences, of which more than 35% were seen once. Together, the top ten hold roughly 24% of the sample. Sequenced material: blood. All receptors come from a human donor in good health.

This clonotype was seen ten or more times. The rearrangement uses TRBV14 and TRBJ1-2; D unresolved. The CDR3 is made up of 14 amino acids. Germline V lookup: CDR1 SGHDN, CDR2 FVKESK. Trimming removed 0 bases at V and 4 bases at J, with 9 bases between. The CDR3 nucleotides read TGTGCCAGCAGCCAAGAAGGGCAGTTCTATGGCTACACCTTC. Amino acids: CASSQEGQFYGYTF. Supplemented by reference TRBV14 and TRBJ1-2, the full variable domain reads EAGVTQFPSHSVIEKGQTVTLRCDPISGHDNLYWYRRVMGKEIKFLLHFVKESKQDESGMPNNRFLAERTGGTYSTLKVQPAELEDSGVYFCASSQEGQFYGYTFGSGTRLTVV.

J is TRBJ2-7 and V is TRBV7-2, with 10 bases that match TRBD1. The CDR3 is 19 amino acids. CDR1 is SGHTA and CDR2 is FQGNSA in the germline V gene. Losses at the gene ends were 4 bases for V and 2 bases for J; bases not matched to a gene: 17. CDR3 amino acids: CASSSQGQGTRYSPYEQYF. The CDR3 nucleotides read TGTGCCAGCAGCTCCCAGGGACAGGGGACGCGATACTCCCCCTACGAGCAGTACTTC.

Ten or more counts support this clonotype. V gene TRBV25-1 combines with J gene TRBJ2-1; D is unresolved. V shed 4 bases and J shed 7 bases, with 5 bases lying between them. The length of the CDR3 is 11 residues. Germline CDR1 reads MGHDK; CDR2 reads SYGVNS. The CDR3 loop is CASSALNEQFF. CDR3 DNA sequence: TGTGCCAGCAGTGCCTTAAATGAGCAGTTCTTC.

Turning to this clonotype: One end of the junction varies from germline; a read error may be responsible. The chain couples TRBV7-3 to TRBJ2-5, with 7 bases identical to TRBD2. Germline CDR1 and CDR2: SGHTA and FQGTGA. The CDR3 has 16 residues. CDR3 in amino acids: CASSLMSGDNQEIQYF. CDR3 nucleotide sequence: TGTGCCAGCAGCTTAATGAGCGGGGATAATCAAGAGATCCAGTACTTC.

The chain recombines TRBV6-5 with TRBJ1-6; D remains ambiguous. Germline-derived CDR1 and CDR2 are MNHEY and SVGAGI. This CDR3 has 20 residues. Trimming pared 4 bases from V and 0 bases from J, leaving 22 bases between. The CDR3 DNA reads as TGTGCCAGCAGTTCTCACCGGTTCGGTCGGGAAAGCTCCTATAATTCACCCCTCCACTTT. Amino acids: CASSSHRFGRESSYNSPLHF.

This clonotype has only a few counts. The chain uses TRBV12-3 or TRBV12-4 and TRBJ2-7; D not certain. The CDR3 covers 15 residues. Trimming cost V 4 bases and J 7 bases, with 20 bases left between them. The CDR3, as DNA: TGTGCCAGCAGTTCCGGTTGGCCCCATTGGGGTGAGCAGTACTTC. Translation gives CASSSGWPHWGEQYF.

This clonotype was counted only a few times. The rearrangement uses TRBV29-1 and TRBJ1-5; possible D gene TRBD1, 5 bases. This CDR3 has 15 residues. Trimming pared 6 bases from V and 0 bases from J, leaving 15 bases between. CDR1 SQVTM and CDR2 ANQGSEA come from the germline V gene. CDR3 loop: CSVVEQGYSNQPQHF. The CDR3 nucleotides are TGCAGCGTCGTCGAGCAGGGTTATAGCAATCAGCCCCAGCATTTT.

The CDR3 DNA follows: TGTGCCAGCAGCTTAGCGGTCGGGTTAGCGGGGGATTACAATGAGCAGTTCTTC. Translation gives CASSLAVGLAGDYNEQFF. V and J are TRBV7-2 and TRBJ2-1, with 9 bases that match TRBD2. Germline values: CDR1 SGHTA, CDR2 FQGNSA. V lost 0 bases to trimming and J lost 4 bases; unmatched junction nucleotides: 10. The CDR3 is 18 residues long.

V and J are TRBV6-5 and TRBJ2-1; D gene unclear. CDR1 and CDR2 (germline): MNHEY, SVGAGI. V shed 5 bases and J shed 0 bases, with 14 bases lying between them. The CDR3 has 16 residues. CDR3: CASSRDGLSSYNEQFF. The DNA of the CDR3 is TGTGCCAGCAGTCGCGACGGCTTAAGCTCCTACAATGAGCAGTTCTTC.

V is TRBV6-5 and J is TRBJ2-5; D gene uncertain. Germline lookup yields CDR1 MNHEY and CDR2 SVGAGI. The length of the CDR3 is 15 residues. V was trimmed by 5 bases and J by 1 base, leaving 14 bases between them. CDR3 bases: TGTGCCAGCAGTCGTCAAATCATATCCCAAGAGACCCAGTACTTC. As protein: CASSRQIISQETQYF.

The table lists this clonotype with a few counts. The J gene is TRBJ2-2, the V gene TRBV6-1; D is unresolved. The length of the CDR3 is 15 residues. V lost 4 bases and J 5 bases, leaving 14 bases between the germline ends. The germline V gene encodes CDR1 MNHNS and CDR2 SASEGT. The CDR3 nucleotides read TGTGCCAGCAGTGGCCCGGGTCTCCGAACCGGGGAGCTGTTTTTT. This codes for CASSGPGLRTGELFF.

The chain employs TRBV6-4 and TRBJ2-1; D gene ambiguous. Germline loops: CDR1 MRHNA, CDR2 SNTAGT. V lost 7 bases to trimming and J lost 10 bases, with 20 bases between them. The CDR3 extends over 14 amino acids. The CDR3 DNA reads as TGTGCCAGCAAGGGAATTCCAAGTTCCTACGAGCAGTTCTTC. Protein sequence: CASKGIPSSYEQFF.

The chain has TRBV12-3 or TRBV12-4 and TRBJ2-2; no reliable D call. This CDR3 region has 11 residues. Trimming left V 7 bases short and J 6 bases short, with 6 bases between. CDR3 loop: CASNHPGELFF. The CDR3 bases are TGTGCCAGCAATCACCCCGGGGAGCTGTTTTTT.

Worth noting for this clonotype: Given a much more abundant clone one base away, this may be a read error. This chain joins TRBV29-1 and TRBJ2-4; D remains unclear. The CDR3 runs 13 residues. Germline CDR1 and CDR2: SQVTM and ANQGSEA. The V end lost 3 bases, the J end lost 13 bases, and 19 bases lay between the germline ends. The DNA of the CDR3 is TGCAGCGTTGATATCTCAGTAGGTTATGAGCAGTACTTC. Protein product: CSVDISVGYEQYF.

The chain links TRBV19 to TRBJ1-1; possibly TRBD1 for D (6 bases). The CDR3 contains 14 residues. CDR1 and CDR2 from the germline V gene are LNHDA and SQIVND (reference sequence). V lost 7 bases and J 6 bases, leaving 18 bases between the germline ends. CDR3 protein: CASTPGEGVAEAFF. CDR3 sequence (DNA): TGTGCCAGTACCCCGGGAGAGGGGGTCGCTGAAGCTTTCTTT. Supplemented by reference TRBV19 and TRBJ1-1, the full variable domain reads DGGITQSPKYLFRKEGQNVTLSCEQNLNHDAMYWYRQDPGQGLRLIYYSQIVNDFQKGDIAEGYSVSREKKESFPLTVTSAQKNPTAFYLCASTPGEGVAEAFFGQGTRLTVV.

CDR3 DNA sequence: TGTGCCAGTAGAAGAAGGGACGAGGGAGCTTTCTTT. Its translation is CASRRRDEGAFF. The chain recombines TRBV7-9 with TRBJ1-1; weak D call: TRBD1 (5 bases). CDR3 length: 12 amino acids. Germline V gene sequence: CDR1 SEHNR, CDR2 FQNEAQ (reference sequence). V lost 9 bases and J lost 10, with 18 bases in between. The whole variable domain, filled in from reference TRBV7-9 and TRBJ1-1, reads DTGVSQNPRHKITKRGQNVTFRCDPISEHNRLYWYRQTLGQGPEFLTYFQNEAQLEKSRLLSDRFSAERPKGSFSTLEIQRTEQGDSAMYLCASRRRDEGAFFGQGTRLTVV.

The rearrangement uses TRBV6-2 or TRBV6-3 and TRBJ1-6; the D gene is possibly TRBD1 (5 bases). This CDR3 has 13 amino acids. V lost 7 bases and J lost 6, with 10 bases in between. Germline CDR1 and CDR2: MNHEY and SVGEGT. As DNA, the CDR3 is TGTGCCAGCAATAAGGGGTTTAATTCACCCCTCCACTTT. Translated: CASNKGFNSPLHF.

The chain combines TRBV20-1 with TRBJ2-5, with D uncertain. Germline V gene data show CDR1 as DFQATT and CDR2 as SNEGSKA (reference sequence). This CDR3 spans 13 amino acids. Trimming removed 3 bases from V and 5 bases from J, with 13 bases in between. In DNA form, the CDR3 reads TGCAGTGCTAGTACCCTGAGTTGGGAGACCCAGTACTTC. This gives the protein CSASTLSWETQYF.

V and J are TRBV3-1 and TRBJ1-6; no clear D. This CDR3 is 15 amino acids long. The germline gives CDR1 LGHDT, CDR2 YNNKEL (reference sequence). With 1 base removed from V and 7 bases from J, the gap between germline ends came to 11 bases. CDR3 DNA: TGTGCCAGCAGCCAAGTACCCGTAAGGAATTCACCCCTCCACTTT. It encodes CASSQVPVRNSPLHF.

This chain's CDR3 is CASSPRSVYLYGYTF. For the CDR3, the DNA is TGTGCCAGCAGTCCACGGTCCGTTTACCTCTATGGCTACACCTTC. The chain uses TRBV27 and TRBJ1-2; no reliable D call. From germline, CDR1 is MNHEY and CDR2 SMNVEV (reference sequence). The CDR3 runs to 15 residues. With 5 bases removed from V and 4 bases from J, the gap between germline ends came to 17 bases.

The chain has TRBV29-1 and TRBJ1-3, with D perhaps TRBD1 (5 bases). The germline V and J ends were trimmed by 6 bases and 0 bases, with 15 bases remaining between them. CDR1 is SQVTM, CDR2 ANQGSEA, per germline. The CDR3 spans 15 residues. The CDR3 DNA is TGCAGCGTCTCTGACAGCTACTACTCTGGAAACACCATATATTTT. This gives the protein CSVSDSYYSGNTIYF.

This chain uses TRBV5-6 with TRBJ2-7, with no clear D. Trimming left V 2 bases short and J 6 bases short, with 12 bases between. Germline assignment: CDR1 SGHDT and CDR2 YYEEEE. This CDR3 contains 13 residues. CDR3 nucleotide sequence: TGTGCCAGCAGCTTAGGCCCGACCGTCGAGCAGTACTTC. Amino acid sequence: CASSLGPTVEQYF.

The chain has TRBV12-5 and TRBJ2-7; possible D gene TRBD1, 6 bases. The V and J ends lost 4 bases and 2 bases respectively, with 18 bases between them. Germline V gene lookup returns CDR1 LGHNT and CDR2 FRNRAP. CDR3 length equals 16 residues. As DNA, the CDR3 is TGTGCTAGTGGTTGTCTACCGGGACAACTCACCTACGAGCAGTACTTC. This gives the protein CASGCLPGQLTYEQYF.